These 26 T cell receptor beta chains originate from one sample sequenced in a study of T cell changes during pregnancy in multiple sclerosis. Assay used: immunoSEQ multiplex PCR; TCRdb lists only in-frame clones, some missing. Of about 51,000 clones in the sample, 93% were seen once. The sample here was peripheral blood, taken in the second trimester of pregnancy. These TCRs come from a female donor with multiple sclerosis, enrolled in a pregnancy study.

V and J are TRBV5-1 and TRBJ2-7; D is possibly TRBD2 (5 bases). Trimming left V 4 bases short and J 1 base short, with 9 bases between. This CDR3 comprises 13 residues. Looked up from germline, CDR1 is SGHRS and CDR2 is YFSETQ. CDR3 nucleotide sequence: TGCGCCAGCAGCCTTGGGAGATCCTACGAGCAGTACTTC. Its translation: CASSLGRSYEQYF.

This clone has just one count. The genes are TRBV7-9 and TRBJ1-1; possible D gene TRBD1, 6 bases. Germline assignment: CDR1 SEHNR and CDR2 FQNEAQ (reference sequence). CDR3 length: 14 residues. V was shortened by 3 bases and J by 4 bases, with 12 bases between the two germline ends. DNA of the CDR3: TGTGCCAGCAGCTTTGGACAGCCGGTCACTGAAGCTTTCTTT. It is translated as CASSFGQPVTEAFF.

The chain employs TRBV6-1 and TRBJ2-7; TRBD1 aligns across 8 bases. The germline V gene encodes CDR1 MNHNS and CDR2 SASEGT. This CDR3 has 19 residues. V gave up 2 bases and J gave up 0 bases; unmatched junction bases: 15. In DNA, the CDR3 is TGTGCCAGCAGTGAAAAGATGGGCAGGGGGCTGATATACTCCTACGAGCAGTACTTC. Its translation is CASSEKMGRGLIYSYEQYF.

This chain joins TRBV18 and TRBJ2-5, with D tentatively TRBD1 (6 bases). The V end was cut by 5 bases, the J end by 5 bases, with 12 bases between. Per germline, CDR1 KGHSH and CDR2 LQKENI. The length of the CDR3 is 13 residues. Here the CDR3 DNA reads TGTGCCAGCTCATCCGGACAGCAGGAGACCCAGTACTTC. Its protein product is CASSSGQQETQYF.

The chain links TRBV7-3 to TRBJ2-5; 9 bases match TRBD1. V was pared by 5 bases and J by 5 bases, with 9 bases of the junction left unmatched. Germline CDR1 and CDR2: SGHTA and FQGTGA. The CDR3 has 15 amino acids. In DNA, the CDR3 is TGTGCCAGCAGCCCGGGGACAGGGATTATGGAGACCCAGTACTTC. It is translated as CASSPGTGIMETQYF. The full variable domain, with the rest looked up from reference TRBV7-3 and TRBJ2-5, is GAGVSQTPSNKVTEKGKYVELRCDPISGHTALYWYRQSLGQGPEFLIYFQGTGAADDSGLPNDRFFAVRPEGSVSTLKIQRTERGDSAVYLCASSPGTGIMETQYFGPGTRLLVL.

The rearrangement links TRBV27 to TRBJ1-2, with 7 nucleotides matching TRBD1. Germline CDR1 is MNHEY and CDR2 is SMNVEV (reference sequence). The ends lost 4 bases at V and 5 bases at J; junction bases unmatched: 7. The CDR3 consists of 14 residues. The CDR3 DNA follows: TGTGCCAGCAGTTCCAGGGGGGATTATTATGGCTACACCTTC. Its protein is CASSSRGDYYGYTF.

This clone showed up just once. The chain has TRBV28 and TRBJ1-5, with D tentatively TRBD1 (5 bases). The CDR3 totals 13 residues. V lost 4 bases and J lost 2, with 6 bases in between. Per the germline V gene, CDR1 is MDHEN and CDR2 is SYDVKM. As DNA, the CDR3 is TGTGCCAGCAGTTCGACAGGCAATCAGCCCCAGCATTTT. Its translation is CASSSTGNQPQHF.

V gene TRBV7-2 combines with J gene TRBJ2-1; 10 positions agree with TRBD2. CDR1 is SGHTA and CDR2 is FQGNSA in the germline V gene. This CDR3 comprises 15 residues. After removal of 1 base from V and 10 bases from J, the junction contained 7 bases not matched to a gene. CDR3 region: CASSLGLAGVGEQFF. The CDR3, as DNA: TGTGCCAGCAGCTTAGGGCTAGCGGGAGTAGGGGAGCAGTTCTTC.

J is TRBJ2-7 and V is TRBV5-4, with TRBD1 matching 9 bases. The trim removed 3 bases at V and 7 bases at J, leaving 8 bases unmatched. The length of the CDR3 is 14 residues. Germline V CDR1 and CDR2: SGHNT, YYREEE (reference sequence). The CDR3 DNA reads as TGTGCCAGCAGCTGGGGACAGGGTCTTCGGGAGCAGTACTTC. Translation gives CASSWGQGLREQYF.

CDR3 amino acids: CASSYVGGAGANVLTF. Written as DNA, the CDR3 is TGTGCCAGCAGTTATGTGGGAGGTGCTGGGGCCAACGTCCTGACTTTC. This chain joins TRBV27 and TRBJ2-6; D perhaps matches TRBD2 (6 bases). CDR3 length equals 16 residues. Trimming shortened V by 4 bases and J by 2 bases, and 12 bases separated the two germline ends. The germline V gene encodes CDR1 MNHEY and CDR2 SMNVEV (reference sequence).

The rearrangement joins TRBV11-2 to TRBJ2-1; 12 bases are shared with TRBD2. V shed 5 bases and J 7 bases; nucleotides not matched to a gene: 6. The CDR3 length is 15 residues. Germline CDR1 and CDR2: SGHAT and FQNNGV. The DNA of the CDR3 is TGTGCCAGCAGCCTGACTAGCGGGAGTATGAATGAGCAGTTCTTC. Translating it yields CASSLTSGSMNEQFF.

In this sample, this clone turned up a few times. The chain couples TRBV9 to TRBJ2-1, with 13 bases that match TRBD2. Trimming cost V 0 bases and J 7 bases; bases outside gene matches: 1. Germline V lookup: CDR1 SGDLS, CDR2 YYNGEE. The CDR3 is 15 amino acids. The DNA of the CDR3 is TGTGCCAGCAGCGTAGGGACTAGCGGGAGTAATGAGCAGTTCTTC. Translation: CASSVGTSGSNEQFF.

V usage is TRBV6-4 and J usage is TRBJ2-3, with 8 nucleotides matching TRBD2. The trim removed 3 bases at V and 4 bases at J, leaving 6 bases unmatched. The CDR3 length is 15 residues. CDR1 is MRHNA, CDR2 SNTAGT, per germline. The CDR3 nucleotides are TGTGCCAGCAGTGAAGATACGGGAGGGGCAGATACGCAGTATTTT. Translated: CASSEDTGGADTQYF.

The CDR3 DNA reads TGTGCCAGCACTCGGAGACTTGGAGAGACCCAGTACTTC. Its protein product is CASTRRLGETQYF. The gene calls are TRBV27 and TRBJ2-5; D gene ambiguous. The germline gives CDR1 MNHEY, CDR2 SMNVEV (reference sequence). The germline V and J ends were trimmed by 7 bases and 4 bases, with 13 bases remaining between them. The CDR3 is made up of 13 amino acids.

The CDR3 region is CASREWSTNEKLFF. CDR3 nucleotide sequence: TGTGCCAGCCGAGAGTGGTCAACTAATGAAAAACTGTTTTTT. This chain links TRBV18 with TRBJ1-4, with D unresolved. CDR1 and CDR2 (germline): KGHSH, LQKENI. The CDR3 consists of 14 residues. V shed 8 bases and J shed 0 bases, with 10 bases lying between them.

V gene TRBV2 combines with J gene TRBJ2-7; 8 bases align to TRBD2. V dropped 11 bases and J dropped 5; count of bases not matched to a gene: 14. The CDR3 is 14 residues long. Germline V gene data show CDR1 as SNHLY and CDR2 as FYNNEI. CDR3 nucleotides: TGTGCCGGGTCCTTGGGGCGGGAGGTCCACGAGCAGTACTTC. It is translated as CAGSLGREVHEQYF.

The CDR3 sequence is CASSPGSITYEQYF. The CDR3 bases are TGTGCCAGCTCACCAGGCAGTATTACCTACGAGCAGTACTTC. The chain joins TRBV18 to TRBJ2-7, with D unresolved. The V end lost 2 bases, the J end lost 2 bases, and 10 bases lay between the germline ends. The germline gives CDR1 KGHSH, CDR2 LQKENI. This CDR3 is built from 14 residues.

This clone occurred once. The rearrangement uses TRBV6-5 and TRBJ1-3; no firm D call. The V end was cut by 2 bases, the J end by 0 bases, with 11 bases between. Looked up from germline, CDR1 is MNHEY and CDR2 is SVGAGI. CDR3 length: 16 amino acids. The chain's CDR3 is CASSYGIRGSGNTIYF. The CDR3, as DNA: TGTGCCAGCAGTTACGGAATTCGAGGCTCTGGAAACACCATATATTTT.

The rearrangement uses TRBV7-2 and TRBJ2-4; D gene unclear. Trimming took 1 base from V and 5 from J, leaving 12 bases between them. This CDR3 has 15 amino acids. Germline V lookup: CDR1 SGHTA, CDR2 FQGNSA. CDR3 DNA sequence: TGTGCCAGCAGCTTAGGAGGAAAGAACCAAAACATTCAGTACTTC. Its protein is CASSLGGKNQNIQYF.

CDR3 residues: CASGVASGGLGAAKNIQYF. For the CDR3, the DNA is TGTGCCAGCGGGGTGGCTAGCGGAGGTTTGGGGGCGGCCAAAAACATTCAGTACTTC. J is TRBJ2-4 and V is TRBV28; perhaps TRBD2 as D (7 bases). This CDR3 comprises 19 residues. V shed 8 bases and J shed 1 base, with 27 bases lying between them. Per germline, CDR1 MDHEN and CDR2 SYDVKM. Complete variable domain (other parts from reference TRBV28 and TRBJ2-4): DVKVTQSSRYLVKRTGEKVFLECVQDMDHENMFWYRQDPGLGLRLIYFSYDVKMKEKGDIPEGYSVSREKKERFSLILESASTNQTSMYLCASGVASGGLGAAKNIQYFGAGTRLSVL.

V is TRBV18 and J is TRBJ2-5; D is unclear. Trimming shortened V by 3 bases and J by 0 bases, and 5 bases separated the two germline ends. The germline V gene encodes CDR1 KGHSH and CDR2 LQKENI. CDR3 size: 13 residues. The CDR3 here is CASSPQYQETQYF. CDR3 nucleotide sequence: TGTGCCAGCTCACCCCAGTACCAAGAGACCCAGTACTTC.

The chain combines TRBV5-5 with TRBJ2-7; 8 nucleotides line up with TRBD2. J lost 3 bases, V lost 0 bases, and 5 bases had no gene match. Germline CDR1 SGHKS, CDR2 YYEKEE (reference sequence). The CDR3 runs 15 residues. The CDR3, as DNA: TGTGCCAGCAGCTTGGAGACTAGCGCATTCTACGAGCAGTACTTC. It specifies CASSLETSAFYEQYF.

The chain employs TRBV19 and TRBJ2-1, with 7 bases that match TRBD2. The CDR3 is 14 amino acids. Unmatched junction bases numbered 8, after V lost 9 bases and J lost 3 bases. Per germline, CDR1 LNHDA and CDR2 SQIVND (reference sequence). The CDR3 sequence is CASSAGDDYNEQFF. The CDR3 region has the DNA TGTGCCAGCTCCGCGGGAGATGACTACAATGAGCAGTTCTTC. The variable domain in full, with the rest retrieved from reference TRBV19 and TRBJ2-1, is DGGITQSPKYLFRKEGQNVTLSCEQNLNHDAMYWYRQDPGQGLRLIYYSQIVNDFQKGDIAEGYSVSREKKESFPLTVTSAQKNPTAFYLCASSAGDDYNEQFFGPGTRLTVL.

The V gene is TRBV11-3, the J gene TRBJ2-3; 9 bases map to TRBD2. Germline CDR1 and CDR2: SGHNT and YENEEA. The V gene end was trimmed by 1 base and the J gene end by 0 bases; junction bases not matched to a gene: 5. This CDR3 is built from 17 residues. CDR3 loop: CASSLVPSGISTDTQYF. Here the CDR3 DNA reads TGTGCCAGCAGCTTAGTTCCTAGCGGGATTAGCACAGATACGCAGTATTTT.

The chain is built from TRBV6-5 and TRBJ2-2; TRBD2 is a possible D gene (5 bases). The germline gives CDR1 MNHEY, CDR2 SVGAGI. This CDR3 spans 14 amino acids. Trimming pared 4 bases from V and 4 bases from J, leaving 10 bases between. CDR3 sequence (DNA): TGTGCCAGCAGTTGGGTTGGGAGCACCGGGGAGCTGTTTTTT. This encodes CASSWVGSTGELFF.

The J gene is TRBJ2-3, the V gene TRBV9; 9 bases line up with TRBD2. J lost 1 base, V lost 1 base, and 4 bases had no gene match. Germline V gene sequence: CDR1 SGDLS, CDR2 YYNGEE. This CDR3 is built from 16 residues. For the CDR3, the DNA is TGTGCCAGCAGCGTATGGTTAGCGGGGGGCACAGATACGCAGTATTTT. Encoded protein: CASSVWLAGGTDTQYF.